A single sample is the source of the 29 T cell receptor beta chains below, sequenced in a study of T cells in Graves' hyperthyroidism and ophthalmopathy. Researchers took RNA transcripts and amplified the TCR beta CDR3 regions from them. The HTBI primer set served for first-round RT-PCR of the TCR CDR3. TCRdb called the multiplex PCR reads again in MiXCR, with one record for every CDR3 protein. The table has roughly 260,000 distinct CDR3 sequences, about 14% seen once; the top ten hold 10% to 15%. The specimen was blood. Every receptor here comes from a middle-aged woman with Graves' hyperthyroidism that later progressed to Graves' ophthalmopathy.

This clonotype was seen at least ten times. This chain links TRBV13 with TRBJ2-2; 10 bases align to TRBD2. The V gene's germline CDR1 is PRHDT and CDR2 FYEKMQ (reference sequence). This CDR3 has 14 amino acids. The J segment lost 5 bases and the V segment lost 7 bases, leaving 4 bases of the junction unmatched. CDR3 sequence reads: CASNLAGATGELFF. In DNA, the CDR3 is TGTGCCAGCAACCTAGCGGGAGCAACCGGGGAGCTGTTTTTT.

This chain uses TRBV29-1 with TRBJ2-7, with TRBD1 matching over 11 bases. The CDR3 sequence is 14 residues long. V was pared by 6 bases and J by 4 bases, with 8 bases of the junction left unmatched. The germline CDR1 and CDR2 sequences are SQVTM and ANQGSEA. CDR3 residues: CSVAGQGARYEQYF. The DNA for the CDR3 is TGCAGCGTGGCAGGACAGGGGGCGCGTTACGAGCAGTACTTC.

This clonotype was recorded many times. Here the CDR3 DNA reads TGTGCCAGCAGCTTTTTTAAGGGACTGCGAACCTACGAGCAGTACTTC. Residues: CASSFFKGLRTYEQYF. J is TRBJ2-7 and V is TRBV11-2, with D perhaps TRBD2 (6 bases). From germline, CDR1 is SGHAT and CDR2 FQNNGV. The CDR3 is made up of 16 amino acids. V lost 3 bases and J 2 bases, leaving 17 bases between the germline ends.

This clonotype occurred a few times. The conserved closing phenylalanine or tryptophan is absent in this CDR3, likely reflecting a read error. This chain uses TRBV6-1 with TRBJ2-7; 7 nucleotides line up with TRBD1. Germline CDR1 reads MNHNS; CDR2 reads SASEGT. The CDR3 totals 13 residues. J was trimmed by 3 bases and V by 6 bases; bases with no gene match: 5. The CDR3 nucleotides read TGTGCCAGCAGACGGACAGGAAGCTACGAGCAGTACCTC. Its protein is CASRRTGSYEQYL.

In this sample, this clonotype turned up many times. V and J are TRBV7-2 and TRBJ2-5; 9 positions agree with TRBD2. After removal of 1 base from V and 5 bases from J, the junction contained 8 bases not matched to a gene. Germline assignment: CDR1 SGHTA and CDR2 FQGNSA. The CDR3 consists of 16 residues. CDR3 sequence: CASSLGRGRAPETQYF. The CDR3 DNA reads TGTGCCAGCAGCTTAGGCCGCGGGAGGGCCCCTGAGACCCAGTACTTC.

This clonotype was observed many times. The rearrangement joins TRBV11-2 to TRBJ2-7; a possible D gene is TRBD2 (5 bases). This CDR3 contains 15 residues. V lost 1 base and J 0 bases, leaving 10 bases between the germline ends. CDR1 and CDR2 (germline): SGHAT, FQNNGV. CDR3 amino acids: CASSLVTRPSYEQYF. DNA of the CDR3: TGTGCCAGCAGCTTAGTAACTAGACCCTCCTACGAGCAGTACTTC.

This clonotype was seen at least ten times. The V and J genes are TRBV7-9 and TRBJ2-3, with 8 bases matching TRBD2. Looked up from germline, CDR1 is SEHNR and CDR2 is FQNEAQ (reference sequence). J was trimmed by 7 bases and V by 5 bases; bases with no gene match: 8. This CDR3 is 14 amino acids long. The DNA for the CDR3 is TGTGCCAGCAGCCGACTAGCGAGTCCTCATACGCAGTATTTT. This gives the protein CASSRLASPHTQYF.

This clonotype was observed at least ten times. The chain carries TRBV7-6 and TRBJ2-3; D remains unclear. The CDR3 length is 14 residues. Germline CDR1 SGHVS, CDR2 FNYEAQ. The V end was cut by 4 bases, the J end by 0 bases, with 8 bases between. The CDR3 region is CASSSGKSTDTQYF. The CDR3 coding sequence is TGTGCCAGCAGCTCCGGTAAAAGCACAGATACGCAGTATTTT. The complete variable domain, with remaining parts taken from reference TRBV7-6 and TRBJ2-3, reads GAGVSQSPRYKVTKRGQDVALRCDPISGHVSLYWYRQALGQGPEFLTYFNYEAQQDKSGLPNDRFSAERPEGSISTLTIQRTEQRDSAMYRCASSSGKSTDTQYFGPGTRLTVL.

The chain has TRBV20-1 and TRBJ1-5; the match to TRBD1 covers 8 bases. CDR3 length: 15 amino acids. V dropped 5 bases and J dropped 3; count of bases not matched to a gene: 9. Germline CDR1 and CDR2: DFQATT and SNEGSKA (reference sequence). The CDR3, as DNA: TGCAGTGCTCAGGACAGGGTTAGAAACAATCAGCCCCAGCATTTT. This encodes CSAQDRVRNNQPQHF.

Concerning this clonotype: A much more abundant neighbour one base away suggests this may be a read error. The rearrangement joins TRBV9 to TRBJ2-3; TRBD2 matches at 10 bases. The J segment lost 7 bases and the V segment lost 4 bases, leaving 9 bases of the junction unmatched. The germline gives CDR1 SGDLS, CDR2 YYNGEE. The CDR3 spans 15 residues. The CDR3, as DNA: TGTGCCAGCAGCTCCACAGCGGGAGGGATAAATACGCAGTATTTT. This translates into CASSSTAGGINTQYF.

This clonotype showed up many times. This sequence joins TRBV11-2 and TRBJ2-1, with 8 bases matching TRBD2. The CDR3 consists of 15 residues. Germline values: CDR1 SGHAT, CDR2 FQNNGV. Trimming at V came to 5 bases and at J to 4 bases, leaving 7 bases not matched to a gene. Written as DNA, the CDR3 is TGTGCCAGCAGCCCAATAGCGGGAAGATACAATGAGCAGTTCTTC. This sequence encodes CASSPIAGRYNEQFF.

This clonotype was seen ten or more times. The chain is built from TRBV10-3 and TRBJ1-1; D is possibly TRBD1 (6 bases). V lost 10 bases and J lost 6, with 15 bases in between. Germline values: CDR1 ENHRY, CDR2 SYGVKD. The CDR3 runs 12 residues. The CDR3 nucleotides are TGTGCCAGCTTTGCAGGGGTGTCTGAAGCTTTCTTT. It yields the protein CASFAGVSEAFF.

This chain joins TRBV20-1 and TRBJ1-2; D perhaps matches TRBD1 (6 bases). This CDR3 has 15 residues. V was pared by 5 bases and J by 1 base, with 17 bases between. CDR1 and CDR2 (germline): DFQATT, SNEGSKA (reference sequence). The CDR3 here is CSAPPTGPYNYGYTF. CDR3 nucleotides: TGCAGTGCTCCGCCCACAGGGCCCTATAACTATGGCTACACCTTC.

Ten or more counts support this clonotype. The chain employs TRBV30 and TRBJ1-6, with a weak D call TRBD1 (6 bases). CDR3 size: 12 residues. From germline, CDR1 is GTSNPN and CDR2 SVGIG (reference sequence). Trimming took off 3 bases at V and 10 bases at J, with 10 bases between the two ends. The CDR3 DNA reads TGTGCCTGGAGGGCCAGGGGATCACCCCTCCACTTT. Its translation is CAWRARGSPLHF.

This clonotype was seen at least ten times. The rearrangement uses TRBV27 and TRBJ2-3; TRBD2 agrees at 7 bases. Germline V gene sequence: CDR1 MNHEY, CDR2 SMNVEV (reference sequence). The V segment lost 3 bases and the J segment 6 bases; nucleotides outside the gene matches: 9. The CDR3 runs 15 residues. CDR3 sequence: CASSFYYGGMDTQYF. As DNA, the CDR3 is TGTGCCAGCAGTTTTTATTACGGGGGGATGGATACGCAGTATTTT.

Remarks on this clonotype: Given a much more abundant clone one base away, this may be a read error. V is TRBV5-1 and J is TRBJ2-7; possible D gene TRBD2, 5 bases. The CDR3 is 17 residues long. V dropped 2 bases and J dropped 1 base, with 19 bases sitting between them. The germline V gene encodes CDR1 SGHRS and CDR2 YFSETQ. This chain's CDR3 is CASSFDHERAVSYEQYF. CDR3 nucleotides: TGCGCCAGCAGCTTTGATCACGAGAGGGCCGTATCCTACGAGCAGTACTTC.

The rearrangement uses TRBV5-1 and TRBJ1-5; no definite D call. The CDR3 extends over 16 amino acids. The V end lost 0 bases, the J end lost 2 bases, and 12 bases lay between the germline ends. Germline-derived CDR1 and CDR2 are SGHRS and YFSETQ. This chain's CDR3 is CASSLAGRARNQPQHF. The DNA for the CDR3 is TGCGCCAGCAGCTTGGCCGGGCGGGCCCGCAATCAGCCCCAGCATTTT.

This clonotype was recorded at least ten times. This sequence joins TRBV24-1 and TRBJ2-3; D is undetermined. CDR1 and CDR2 (germline): KGHDR, SFDVKD. The length of the CDR3 is 14 residues. V gave up 6 bases and J gave up 0 bases, with 9 bases separating them. CDR3 amino acids: CATSFSRSTDTQYF. CDR3 in DNA: TGTGCCACCAGTTTTTCCCGTAGCACAGATACGCAGTATTTT.

This clonotype was detected ten times or more. Given the absence of the conserved phenylalanine or tryptophan at the CDR3 end, a read error is likely. This chain uses TRBV12-3 or TRBV12-4 with TRBJ2-1; possibly TRBD2 for D (6 bases). V lost 3 bases and J lost 1, with 10 bases in between. There are 15 residues in the CDR3. The CDR3 DNA sequence: TGTGCCAGCAGTTTCGGGAGAAAGTCCTACAATGAGCAGTTCCTC. Translated: CASSFGRKSYNEQFL.

The rearrangement joins TRBV3-1 to TRBJ2-1, with 11 bases aligning to TRBD2. Germline lookup yields CDR1 LGHDT and CDR2 YNNKEL (reference sequence). J lost 7 bases, V lost 0 bases, and 5 bases had no gene match. The CDR3 runs 16 residues. For the CDR3, the DNA is TGTGCCAGCAGCCAAGACACTAGCGGGAGAATGAATGAGCAGTTCTTC. This encodes CASSQDTSGRMNEQFF.

Only a few counts were recorded for this clonotype. V is TRBV7-9 and J is TRBJ1-2; weak D call: TRBD1 (5 bases). The CDR3 extends over 17 amino acids. Trimming stripped 2 bases from V and 3 bases from J, with 19 bases between. Germline loops: CDR1 SEHNR, CDR2 FQNEAQ (reference sequence). This CDR3 reads CASSLFAGRGADYGYTF. The CDR3 nucleotides read TGTGCCAGCAGCTTATTCGCAGGCCGAGGGGCTGACTATGGCTACACCTTC.

This clonotype appeared many times. The chain links TRBV11-2 to TRBJ2-2; 7 positions match TRBD2. The CDR3 consists of 16 residues. Per germline, CDR1 SGHAT and CDR2 FQNNGV. V shed 5 bases and J 4 bases; nucleotides not matched to a gene: 10. As DNA, the CDR3 is TGTGCCAGCAGCCCTCCTAACAGCGGGATCACCGGGGAGCTGTTTTTT. Translation gives CASSPPNSGITGELFF.

There are many counts of this clonotype. This chain uses TRBV9 with TRBJ2-7; 8 bases map to TRBD1. Germline loops: CDR1 SGDLS, CDR2 YYNGEE. CDR3 size: 15 residues. J was trimmed by 4 bases and V by 3 bases; bases with no gene match: 9. The CDR3 DNA reads as TGTGCCAGCAGCGCCGACAGGGGTTTAGCTTACGAGCAGTACTTC. Translation: CASSADRGLAYEQYF.

The chain uses TRBV7-2 and TRBJ2-7; TRBD1 is a possible D gene (6 bases). The V end lost 8 bases, the J end lost 3 bases, and 20 bases lay between the germline ends. There are 15 residues in the CDR3. Germline assignment: CDR1 SGHTA and CDR2 FQGNSA. The CDR3 nucleotides are TGTGCCAGCGGCCCGACGGGACAAACGGACTACGAGCAGTACTTC. As protein: CASGPTGQTDYEQYF.

This clonotype was detected ten times or more. The rearrangement links TRBV7-9 to TRBJ2-5; 8 bases line up with TRBD2. V trimming: 1 base; J trimming: 5 bases; junction bases outside the gene matches: 12. Germline V gives CDR1 SEHNR, CDR2 FQNEAQ (reference sequence). The CDR3 has 17 amino acids. As DNA, the CDR3 is TGTGCCAGCAGCTTAGGCGCGGGCGGGAGGCTCAGGGAGACCCAGTACTTC. Translation gives CASSLGAGGRLRETQYF.

The rearrangement joins TRBV19 to TRBJ2-1, with TRBD1 matching over 8 bases. Germline V gene lookup returns CDR1 LNHDA and CDR2 SQIVND (reference sequence). V shed 7 bases, J shed 1 base, and the junction held 6 bases outside the gene matches. The CDR3 runs 15 residues. The CDR3 nucleotides are TGTGCCAGTACCCAGACAGGGGCTTCCTACAATGAGCAGTTCTTC. This translates into CASTQTGASYNEQFF.

There are many counts of this clonotype. The V and J genes are TRBV19 and TRBJ2-1; 7 nucleotides match TRBD2. With 5 bases clipped from V and 5 bases from J, the junction kept 6 bases outside the gene matches. Germline CDR1 and CDR2: LNHDA and SQIVND (reference sequence). This CDR3 is 14 amino acids long. CDR3 nucleotides: TGTGCCAGTAGTCCTCCCGGGACTAACAATGAGCAGTTCTTC. Protein sequence: CASSPPGTNNEQFF.

This clonotype was counted ten times or more. This chain joins TRBV24-1 and TRBJ2-3; TRBD2 agrees at 7 bases. The CDR3 has 14 amino acids. Per germline, CDR1 KGHDR and CDR2 SFDVKD. V was clipped by 4 bases and J by 7 bases; unmatched bases: 7. The CDR3 nucleotides are TGTGCCACCAGTGACCCCACTAGCGCAAATACGCAGTATTTT. The encoded protein is CATSDPTSANTQYF.

This clonotype came up many times. In nucleotides, the CDR3 is TGTGCCACCAGCAGATTTTCCTCACCTAGCACAGATACGCAGTATTTT. As protein: CATSRFSSPSTDTQYF. V usage is TRBV15 and J usage is TRBJ2-3; D gene uncertain. Trimming stripped 2 bases from V and 0 bases from J, with 12 bases between. The CDR3 covers 16 residues. Looked up from germline, CDR1 is LNHNV and CDR2 is YYDKDF (reference sequence).